Following are 8 T cell receptor beta chains from one sample sequenced in a study of T cells in women clearing cervical HPV infection. Method: immunoSEQ multiplex PCR; TCRdb's copy keeps in-frame clones and lacks some. Seen in this sample are around 31,000 clones; the ten most common clones hold approximately 3%. The material sequenced was blood buffy coat. These receptors were taken from a woman between 18 and 69 years old with a cervical HPV16 infection that either progressed to CIN3+ or cleared (not recorded which).

CDR3 in amino acids: CASSLAQSYEQYF. The DNA read from the CDR3 is TGTGCCAGCAGCTTAGCTCAATCCTACGAG. The chain carries TRBV7-6 and TRBJ2-7; D not certain. The read ends 3 residues early relative to the CDR3; the germline J gene fills the gap. Trimming shortened V by 0 bases and J by 1 base, and 4 bases separated the two germline ends. Germline-derived CDR1 and CDR2 are SGHVS and FNYEAQ. The CDR3 is made up of 13 amino acids. Using reference TRBV7-6 and TRBJ2-7 for the parts outside the CDR3, the full variable domain is GAGVSQSPRYKVTKRGQDVALRCDPISGHVSLYWYRQALGQGPEFLTYFNYEAQQDKSGLPNDRFSAERPEGSISTLTIQRTEQRDSAMYRCASSLAQSYEQYFGPGTRLTVT.

For this clone: The read ends 3 residues shy of where the CDR3 ends; the end is completed using the germline J gene. The V and J genes are TRBV19 and TRBJ2-2; the D gene is possibly TRBD2 (5 bases). V gave up 5 bases and J gave up 5 bases, with 18 bases separating them. Looked up from germline, CDR1 is LNHDA and CDR2 is SQIVND (reference sequence). This CDR3 spans 16 amino acids. CDR3 region: CASSLERGWGTGELFF. The DNA read from the CDR3 is TGTGCCAGTAGTTTGGAACGGGGATGGGGAACCGGGGAG. The full variable domain, rest sourced from reference TRBV19 and TRBJ2-2, is DGGITQSPKYLFRKEGQNVTLSCEQNLNHDAMYWYRQDPGQGLRLIYYSQIVNDFQKGDIAEGYSVSREKKESFPLTVTSAQKNPTAFYLCASSLERGWGTGELFFGEGSRLTVL.

With respect to this clone: The DNA ends 3 residues before the CDR3 does, and the rest of the CDR3 is filled in from the germline J gene. This chain connects TRBV6-1 to TRBJ1-2; D perhaps matches TRBD1 (5 bases). Trimming removed 2 bases at V and 6 bases at J, with 16 bases between. Per the germline V gene, CDR1 is MNHNS and CDR2 is SASEGT. This CDR3 region has 15 residues. The CDR3 sequence: CASSERWQGGDGYTF. The part of the CDR3 DNA that was read is TGTGCCAGCAGTGAAAGATGGCAGGGCGGGGATGGC.

About this clone itself: The CDR3 goes on 3 residues after the read ends, and that part is filled in from the germline J gene. V is TRBV5-1 and J is TRBJ1-4; 7 positions match TRBD1. The V segment lost 1 base and the J segment 10 bases; nucleotides outside the gene matches: 7. The CDR3 runs to 14 residues. The germline CDR1 and CDR2 sequences are SGHRS and YFSETQ. The CDR3 reads CASSLTGAFGKLFF. The sequenced part of the CDR3 DNA is TGCGCCAGCAGCTTGACAGGGGCTTTCGGAAAA.

A remark on this clone: The read ends 3 residues early relative to the CDR3; the germline J gene fills the gap. This chain connects TRBV18 to TRBJ2-1; no clear D gene. Germline loops: CDR1 KGHSH, CDR2 LQKENI. Trimming took 0 bases from V and 1 from J, leaving 10 bases between them. CDR3 length: 16 residues. CDR3 bases read: TGTGCCAGCTCACCACCTCTAGGTAAATCCTACAATGAG. It encodes CASSPPLGKSYNE. The whole CDR3 reads CASSPPLGKSYNEQFF.

The CDR3: CASSFKGTSEADTQYF. CDR3 DNA (partial): TGTGCCAGCAGCTTCAAAGGGACTAGCGAGGCAGATACG. The genes are TRBV7-3 and TRBJ2-3; TRBD2 agrees at 10 bases. From the germline J gene comes the end of the CDR3, since the read stops 3 residues before it. The ends lost 3 bases at V and 4 bases at J; junction bases unmatched: 7. CDR3 length: 16 residues. Germline CDR1 and CDR2: SGHTA and FQGTGA.

Of note for this clone: The read falls 3 residues short of the CDR3 end, and the missing part is taken from the germline J gene. This sequence joins TRBV5-1 and TRBJ2-3; tentatively, D is TRBD1 (6 bases). The length of the CDR3 is 14 residues. V shed 0 bases and J shed 4 bases, with 9 bases lying between them. CDR1 SGHRS and CDR2 YFSETQ come from the germline V gene. CDR3 residues: CASSLGNRADTQYF. The CDR3 DNA, read in part, is TGCGCCAGCAGCTTGGGGAACAGGGCAGATACG.

About this clone itself: The read stops 3 residues short of the end of the CDR3; the missing end is completed from the germline J gene. J is TRBJ2-3 and V is TRBV30; D perhaps matches TRBD1 (6 bases). CDR3 length: 13 amino acids. The germline V gene encodes CDR1 GTSNPN and CDR2 SVGIG (reference sequence). This CDR3 is CAWSVQGNQPQYF. The sequenced part of the CDR3 DNA is TGTGCCTGGAGTGTACAGGGCAATCAGCCG.